Listed here are 29 T cell receptor beta chains from one sample, sequenced in a study of blood T cell repertoires in COVID-19. The repertoire was sequenced with immunoSEQ multiplex PCR; TCRdb's copy has only in-frame clones and lacks some. The data hold some 150,000 clones, with 84% observed a single time. The specimen was peripheral blood. These receptors originate from a human donor in a cohort sampled during active COVID-19.

The rearrangement uses TRBV5-1 and TRBJ2-5; tentatively, D is TRBD2 (5 bases). CDR3 size: 14 residues. Germline loops: CDR1 SGHRS, CDR2 YFSETQ. The ends were cut back, 1 base at V and 4 bases at J, with 11 bases in the middle. CDR3 loop: CASSLRGQPETQYF. The CDR3 coding sequence is TGCGCCAGCAGCTTGCGAGGGCAGCCAGAGACCCAGTACTTC. The variable domain in full, completed from reference TRBV5-1 and TRBJ2-5, reads KAGVTQTPRYLIKTRGQQVTLSCSPISGHRSVSWYQQTPGQGLQFLFEYFSETQRNKGNFPGRFSGRQFSNSRSEMNVSTLELGDSALYLCASSLRGQPETQYFGPGTRLLVL.

The genes are TRBV19 and TRBJ2-5; weak D call: TRBD2 (5 bases). The CDR3 consists of 15 residues. Germline V gives CDR1 LNHDA, CDR2 SQIVND (reference sequence). V gave up 0 bases and J gave up 5 bases, with 13 bases separating them. CDR3 sequence reads: CASSIDRGSRETQYF. CDR3 in DNA: TGTGCCAGTAGTATAGATCGGGGATCCAGGGAGACCCAGTACTTC.

The V call is TRBV7-9, the J call TRBJ2-7; weak D call: TRBD1 (5 bases). The ends were cut back, 1 base at V and 3 bases at J, with 13 bases in the middle. The CDR3 sequence is 15 residues long. Germline CDR1 reads SEHNR; CDR2 reads FQNEAQ (reference sequence). This CDR3 is CASSLGAGRFYEQYV. In DNA, the CDR3 is TGTGCCAGCAGCTTAGGGGCAGGGCGTTTCTACGAGCAGTACGTC.

V and J are TRBV5-1 and TRBJ1-6; D is undetermined. V lost 3 bases to trimming and J lost 10 bases, with 11 bases between them. Germline CDR1 SGHRS, CDR2 YFSETQ. CDR3 size: 13 residues. CDR3 nucleotides: TGCGCCAGCAGCTACGAGGGTAGATCACCCCTCCACTTT. Its translation: CASSYEGRSPLHF.

The rearrangement joins TRBV30 to TRBJ1-5; tentative D call: TRBD1 (6 bases). Deletions cut 3 bases from V and 0 bases from J, with 15 bases between. CDR1 GTSNPN and CDR2 SVGIG come from the germline V gene (reference sequence). The CDR3 totals 16 residues. Here the CDR3 reads CAWSRGDIDSNQPQHF. CDR3 in DNA: TGTGCCTGGAGCCGAGGGGACATCGATAGCAATCAGCCCCAGCATTTT.

The genes are TRBV7-2 and TRBJ2-5; D is possibly TRBD2 (7 bases). CDR3 size: 16 residues. From germline, CDR1 is SGHTA and CDR2 FQGNSA. The V gene lost 6 bases and the J gene lost 5 bases, with 22 bases spanning the gap. The CDR3 region is CASRHGASGTTETQYF. The CDR3 bases are TGTGCCAGCAGACACGGGGCGAGCGGGACAACTGAGACCCAGTACTTC.

The chain couples TRBV29-1 to TRBJ2-7, with 7 bases aligning to TRBD1. V was pared by 7 bases and J by 10 bases, with 10 bases of the junction left unmatched. Looked up from germline, CDR1 is SQVTM and CDR2 is ANQGSEA. CDR3 length: 11 amino acids. CDR3 DNA: TGCAGCGGACTGACAGGGCCCCAACAGTACGTC. Its protein is CSGLTGPQQYV.

The chain is built from TRBV7-8 and TRBJ2-5; D possibly corresponds to TRBD2 (6 bases). This CDR3 region has 15 residues. V dropped 4 bases and J dropped 5 bases, with 17 bases sitting between them. Germline lookup yields CDR1 SGHVS and CDR2 FQNEAQ. In nucleotides, the CDR3 is TGTGCCAGCAGCTCCTTATCCTGGGACTCGGAGACCCAGTACTTC. Residues: CASSSLSWDSETQYF.

The chain recombines TRBV19 with TRBJ2-3; D gene ambiguous. In germline, CDR1 is LNHDA, CDR2 SQIVND (reference sequence). This CDR3 has 13 amino acids. The V gene lost 2 bases and the J gene lost 1 base, with 4 bases spanning the gap. Written as DNA, the CDR3 is TGTGCCAGTAGTATACGGGGCACAGATACGCAGTATTTT. Translated, it gives CASSIRGTDTQYF.

This clone was counted once. The gene calls are TRBV7-2 and TRBJ2-7, with 9 bases identical to TRBD2. This CDR3 region has 14 residues. The germline CDR1 and CDR2 sequences are SGHTA and FQGNSA. V was clipped by 0 bases and J by 7 bases; unmatched bases: 4. Here the CDR3 reads CASSLAREGEEQYV. The CDR3 DNA follows: TGTGCCAGCAGCTTAGCGCGGGAGGGCGAAGAGCAGTACGTC.

V usage is TRBV7-2 and J usage is TRBJ1-4; no firm D call. Germline V gene data show CDR1 as SGHTA and CDR2 as FQGNSA. V was shortened by 4 bases and J by 4 bases, with 16 bases between the two germline ends. CDR3 size: 16 residues. CDR3 nucleotide sequence: TGTGCCAGCAGCTCCCGATCCGCGGGGAGTAATGAAAAACTGTTTTTT. Translating it yields CASSSRSAGSNEKLFF.

The rearrangement links TRBV14 to TRBJ1-6; no firm D call. The germline V gene has CDR1 SGHDN and CDR2 FVKESK. V was cut by 6 bases and J by 6 bases, with 18 bases left in between. This CDR3 contains 16 residues. The CDR3 DNA sequence: TGTGCCAGCAGACCCACGGGAGGAAAGGGTAATTCACCCCTCCACTTT. Its translation is CASRPTGGKGNSPLHF.

V usage is TRBV7-2 and J usage is TRBJ2-5, with D perhaps matching TRBD1 (6 bases). This CDR3 region has 16 residues. V was pared by 5 bases and J by 5 bases, with 21 bases between. Germline values: CDR1 SGHTA, CDR2 FQGNSA. CDR3 protein: CASSPRGTLGLETQYF. The CDR3 nucleotides are TGTGCCAGCAGCCCCCGTGGGACACTCGGGTTGGAGACCCAGTACTTC.

This chain joins TRBV10-3 and TRBJ1-2; the D is unclear. Trimming took off 3 bases at V and 8 bases at J, with 7 bases between the two ends. Germline CDR1 and CDR2: ENHRY and SYGVKD. The length of the CDR3 is 11 residues. CDR3 sequence: CAISDEGGYTF. The CDR3 coding sequence is TGTGCCATCAGTGACGAGGGCGGCTACACCTTC.

The genes are TRBV3-1 (or the pseudogene TRBV3-2) and TRBJ1-6; TRBD1 matches at 9 bases. The CDR3 loop spans 15 amino acids. Germline V CDR1 and CDR2: LGHDT, YNNKEL (reference sequence). Losses at the gene ends were 4 bases for V and 5 bases for J; bases not matched to a gene: 3. CDR3 amino acids: CASSPGQGNNSPLHF. CDR3 in DNA: TGTGCCAGCAGCCCGGGACAGGGAAATAATTCACCCCTCCACTTT.

The rearrangement uses TRBV19 and TRBJ1-1; 7 bases align to TRBD1. The CDR3 extends over 14 amino acids. Germline V gene lookup returns CDR1 LNHDA and CDR2 SQIVND (reference sequence). V was pared by 5 bases and J by 5 bases, with 8 bases of the junction left unmatched. CDR3 nucleotides: TGTGCCAGTAGTGGCACAGGGGTCGGGACTGAAGCTTTCTTT. This sequence encodes CASSGTGVGTEAFF.

The CDR3 reads CASSSDVYGYTF. The CDR3 DNA is TGTGCCAGCAGTTCAGATGTCTATGGCTACACCTTC. The rearrangement joins TRBV28 to TRBJ1-2; the D is unclear. CDR1 is MDHEN, CDR2 SYDVKM, per germline. The CDR3 length is 12 residues. Trimming stripped 4 bases from V and 4 bases from J, with 7 bases between.

V usage is TRBV7-6 and J usage is TRBJ2-7, with D hard to call. Trimming cost V 1 base and J 0 bases, with 7 bases left between them. This CDR3 spans 14 amino acids. Per the germline V gene, CDR1 is SGHVS and CDR2 is FNYEAQ. DNA of the CDR3: TGTGCCAGCAGCTTAGTTTCAAACTCCTACGAGCAGTACTTC. Protein sequence: CASSLVSNSYEQYF.

This chain links TRBV7-2 with TRBJ2-7; TRBD2 might be the D (6 bases). V gave up 2 bases and J gave up 3 bases, with 8 bases separating them. The germline V gene encodes CDR1 SGHTA and CDR2 FQGNSA. The CDR3 runs 13 residues. The CDR3, as DNA: TGTGCCAGCAGCTTAATCGGGGGCTACGAGCAGTACTTC. As protein: CASSLIGGYEQYF.

The gene calls are TRBV9 and TRBJ1-2, with D possibly TRBD1 on 5 matching bases. The CDR3 length is 13 residues. The germline gives CDR1 SGDLS, CDR2 YYNGEE. Trimming took off 0 bases at V and 4 bases at J, with 7 bases between the two ends. The CDR3 loop is CASSVVRVYGYTF. For the CDR3, the DNA is TGTGCCAGCAGCGTAGTCAGGGTCTATGGCTACACCTTC.

The CDR3 sequence: CATSDEGAGDTQYF. CDR3 DNA: TGTGCCACCAGTGATGAGGGGGCAGGAGATACGCAGTATTTT. V and J are TRBV24-1 and TRBJ2-3; 7 bases fit TRBD1. Germline V gives CDR1 KGHDR, CDR2 SFDVKD. The CDR3 has 14 amino acids. Trimming removed 3 bases from V and 5 bases from J; junction bases left unmatched: 4.

This clone has just a few counts. The chain combines TRBV6-6 with TRBJ2-1, with D possibly TRBD1 on 5 matching bases. CDR3 length: 11 residues. V was trimmed by 3 bases and J by 10 bases, leaving 7 bases between them. Germline loops: CDR1 MNHNY, CDR2 SVGAGI (reference sequence). The CDR3 DNA follows: TGTGCCAGCAGTTATAGACAGGAGCAGTTCTTC. It translates to CASSYRQEQFF.

This chain links TRBV5-5 with TRBJ1-5; TRBD1 aligns across 10 bases. Looked up from germline, CDR1 is SGHKS and CDR2 is YYEKEE (reference sequence). Losses at the gene ends were 2 bases for V and 4 bases for J; bases not matched to a gene: 9. The CDR3 sequence is 17 residues long. This chain's CDR3 is CASSLGIGQGGNQPQHF. As DNA, the CDR3 is TGTGCCAGCAGCTTAGGTATAGGACAGGGGGGAAATCAGCCCCAGCATTTT.

This chain joins TRBV18 and TRBJ1-4; D is unresolved. Germline assignment: CDR1 KGHSH and CDR2 LQKENI. The V end was cut by 6 bases, the J end by 2 bases, with 10 bases between. The CDR3 length is 14 residues. The CDR3 protein is CASSQEGTNEKLFF. In nucleotides, the CDR3 is TGTGCCAGCTCCCAAGAGGGTACTAATGAAAAACTGTTTTTT.

The V call is TRBV7-2, the J call TRBJ2-1; 13 positions match TRBD2. J gave up 0 bases and V 7 bases, and 6 bases lay outside the gene matches. The CDR3 has 17 residues. The V gene's germline CDR1 is SGHTA and CDR2 FQGNSA. This chain's CDR3 is CASIETSGRSSYNEQFF. As DNA, the CDR3 is TGTGCCAGCATCGAGACTAGCGGGAGGAGCTCCTACAATGAGCAGTTCTTC. Complete variable domain (other parts from reference TRBV7-2 and TRBJ2-1): GAGVSQSPSNKVTEKGKDVELRCDPISGHTALYWYRQSLGQGLEFLIYFQGNSAPDKSGLPSDRFSAERTGGSVSTLTIQRTQQEDSAVYLCASIETSGRSSYNEQFFGPGTRLTVL.

The V gene is TRBV5-1, the J gene TRBJ2-3; maybe TRBD2 (5 bases). CDR1 and CDR2 from the germline V gene are SGHRS and YFSETQ. V lost 3 bases, J lost 7 bases, and 15 bases lay in between. This CDR3 has 14 amino acids. CDR3 protein: CASSSVRELNTQYF. CDR3 DNA sequence: TGCGCCAGCAGCTCCGTTAGGGAGCTTAATACGCAGTATTTT.

The gene calls are TRBV15 and TRBJ1-1; 7 bases match TRBD1. The CDR3 sequence is 13 residues long. Germline CDR1 reads LNHNV; CDR2 reads YYDKDF (reference sequence). V was pared by 2 bases and J by 4 bases, with 1 base of the junction left unmatched. The CDR3 loop reads CATSRRGPTEAFF. The CDR3 DNA sequence: TGTGCCACCAGCAGAAGGGGGCCCACTGAAGCTTTCTTT.

This sequence joins TRBV6-5 and TRBJ2-1; 7 nucleotides line up with TRBD2. CDR3 length: 13 residues. Trimming took 6 bases from V and 5 from J; bases not matched to a gene: 4. Germline values: CDR1 MNHEY, CDR2 SVGAGI. The CDR3 is CASSGDYDNEQFF. Written as DNA, the CDR3 is TGTGCCAGCAGCGGGGACTACGACAATGAGCAGTTCTTC.

The chain is built from TRBV7-9 and TRBJ2-5, with 7 bases identical to TRBD1. The V and J ends lost 4 bases and 2 bases, in that order; junction bases with no gene match: 7. The CDR3 has 15 residues. Germline CDR1 is SEHNR and CDR2 is FQNEAQ (reference sequence). CDR3 nucleotide sequence: TGTGCCAGCAGCTCCTGGGACAGAAGGCAAGAGACCCAGTACTTC. It encodes CASSSWDRRQETQYF.